The sequence of this T cell receptor beta chain was determined in a study of CD8 T cells in ankylosing spondylitis. General study findings and limits: Before this, some motif variants had been reported in reactive arthritis synovial fluid and blood.

For TCR beta, libraries came from quantitative 5'-RACE with molecular barcodes. TCRdb reprocessed the 5' RACE reads via MiXCR and lists one record per CDR3 protein. Here the sample spans approximately 290,000 distinct CDR3 sequences, under 25% being singletons. The CDR3 contains 13 residues. Per germline, CDR1 MNHNS and CDR2 SASEGT. V lost 5 bases and J lost 4, with 9 bases in between. About this clonotype itself: The antigen is unknown.

Input material: blood, either unsorted or a sorted T cell fraction (not recorded which). This sequence originates from a female donor with ankylosing spondylitis or in good health (not recorded which). J is TRBJ1-5 and V is TRBV6-1; D gene uncertain. The CDR3 sequence: CASSQRRNQPQHF. In DNA form, the CDR3 reads TGTGCCAGCAGTCAAAGACGGAATCAGCCCCAGCATTTT.